The 2 T cell receptor beta chains below all came from one sample that was sequenced in a study of cytomegalovirus exposure and HLA in healthy donors. The PCR had 60 Vbeta and 13 Jbeta primers. Data came from immunoSEQ multiplex PCR; TCRdb stores just in-frame clones and leaves some out. This table lists 200,000 or so clones. Sequenced material: PBMCs. The source is a boy younger than 18 in good health and CMV-seronegative.

DNA of the CDR3: TGTGCCAGCAGTTACTCGGGCGGACTACAGACCCAGTACTTC. Its protein is CASSYSGGLQTQYF. The chain links TRBV6-5 to TRBJ2-5; D is perhaps TRBD2 (6 bases). The germline V gene encodes CDR1 MNHEY and CDR2 SVGAGI. Trimming removed 0 bases from V and 6 bases from J, with 11 bases in between. The CDR3 length is 14 residues.

The chain joins TRBV5-1 to TRBJ2-4; D gene ambiguous. There are 13 residues in the CDR3. The germline CDR1 and CDR2 sequences are SGHRS and YFSETQ. The V end lost 0 bases, the J end lost 7 bases, and 8 bases lay between the germline ends. The CDR3: CASSLGGFNIQYF. The CDR3 coding sequence is TGCGCCAGCAGCTTGGGAGGATTCAACATTCAGTACTTC.